The next 20 T cell receptor beta chains were all read from a single sample in a study of T cell responses to AZD1222 COVID-19 vaccine. TCRdb's table, derived via immunoSEQ multiplex PCR, lists solely in-frame clones and lacks some. The repertoire holds tens of thousands of clones, with 80% to 90% as singletons. The starting material was peripheral blood, obtained 28 days after the second AZD1222 dose. These receptor sequences come from an adult who received the AZD1222 COVID-19 vaccine.

In DNA form, the CDR3 reads TGTGCCACCAGTGATTTTGGGCTGAGGTGGTGTGGCAATCAGCCCCAGCATTTT. This encodes CATSDFGLRWCGNQPQHF. This chain joins TRBV24-1 and TRBJ1-5; D uncertain. The CDR3 consists of 18 residues. Germline loops: CDR1 KGHDR, CDR2 SFDVKD. V was trimmed by 1 base and J by 2 bases, leaving 17 bases between them.

The rearrangement joins TRBV19 to TRBJ2-7, with D unclear. The germline gives CDR1 LNHDA, CDR2 SQIVND (reference sequence). Trimming took 9 bases from V and 9 from J, leaving 18 bases between them. The CDR3 has 12 amino acids. This CDR3 reads CARRPNSVGQYF. In DNA form, the CDR3 reads TGTGCCAGGCGGCCTAATTCGGTCGGGCAGTACTTC. Using reference TRBV19 and TRBJ2-7 for the parts outside the CDR3, the full variable domain is DGGITQSPKYLFRKEGQNVTLSCEQNLNHDAMYWYRQDPGQGLRLIYYSQIVNDFQKGDIAEGYSVSREKKESFPLTVTSAQKNPTAFYLCARRPNSVGQYFGPGTRLTVT.

This clone was detected only once. J is TRBJ1-4 and V is TRBV4-1, with TRBD1 matching over 11 bases. Trimming took 0 bases from V and 5 from J; bases not matched to a gene: 5. CDR1 MGHRA and CDR2 YSYEKL come from the germline V gene. This CDR3 is built from 17 residues. The CDR3 protein is CASSQDSGTGGNEKLFF. CDR3 sequence (DNA): TGCGCCAGCAGCCAAGATTCGGGGACAGGGGGAAATGAAAAACTGTTTTTT.

This clone was counted between two and nine times. V usage is TRBV19 and J usage is TRBJ2-7, with D maybe TRBD2 (6 bases). Trimming pared 5 bases from V and 0 bases from J, leaving 14 bases between. Germline V gives CDR1 LNHDA, CDR2 SQIVND (reference sequence). The CDR3 covers 15 residues. The CDR3 loop reads CASSWGRGSSYEQYF. The CDR3 nucleotides read TGTGCCAGTAGTTGGGGTCGGGGGAGCTCCTACGAGCAGTACTTC.

The rearrangement links TRBV19 to TRBJ1-2; 9 nucleotides align to TRBD1. This CDR3 has 16 amino acids. Germline V gene lookup returns CDR1 LNHDA and CDR2 SQIVND (reference sequence). V shed 10 bases and J 3 bases; nucleotides not matched to a gene: 15. The DNA for the CDR3 is TGTGCCACCTCCACCGCCGGGACAGGGAATTACTATGGCTACACCTTC. Its translation is CATSTAGTGNYYGYTF. The whole variable domain, filled in from reference TRBV19 and TRBJ1-2, reads DGGITQSPKYLFRKEGQNVTLSCEQNLNHDAMYWYRQDPGQGLRLIYYSQIVNDFQKGDIAEGYSVSREKKESFPLTVTSAQKNPTAFYLCATSTAGTGNYYGYTFGSGTRLTVV.

This sequence joins TRBV27 and TRBJ1-5; 7 nucleotides agree with TRBD1. This CDR3 region has 20 residues. V gave up 2 bases and J gave up 0 bases; unmatched junction bases: 16. Germline lookup yields CDR1 MNHEY and CDR2 SMNVEV (reference sequence). The CDR3 DNA reads as TGTGCCAGCAGTTTAAAAGCCCCCTCAAGGGGGCGTTATAGCAATCAGCCCCAGCATTTT. Its protein product is CASSLKAPSRGRYSNQPQHF.

This clone was seen a handful of times. The chain recombines TRBV6-5 with TRBJ2-7; a possible D gene is TRBD2 (6 bases). Per germline, CDR1 MNHEY and CDR2 SVGAGI. V dropped 11 bases and J dropped 6 bases, with 17 bases sitting between them. The CDR3 is 12 residues long. The CDR3: CARGICLGEQYF. CDR3 in DNA: TGTGCCCGCGGGATATGCTTGGGCGAGCAGTACTTC.

This sequence joins TRBV5-1 and TRBJ2-7; a possible D gene is TRBD1 (7 bases). Germline CDR1 SGHRS, CDR2 YFSETQ. The CDR3 extends over 14 amino acids. Trimming removed 3 bases at V and 0 bases at J, with 10 bases between. The CDR3 loop reads CASSWRDSSYEQYF. The CDR3 coding sequence is TGCGCCAGCAGCTGGAGGGACAGCTCCTACGAGCAGTACTTC.

This clone was recorded once. The rearrangement uses TRBV18 and TRBJ1-1, with D possibly matching TRBD1 (6 bases). V lost 5 bases to trimming and J lost 1 base, with 11 bases between them. The CDR3 consists of 14 residues. Germline V gene sequence: CDR1 KGHSH, CDR2 LQKENI. The CDR3 DNA reads as TGTGCCAGCTCAGCCCCGGGACAGAACACTGAAGCTTTCTTT. This encodes CASSAPGQNTEAFF. Variable domain in full (rest from reference TRBV18 and TRBJ1-1): NAGVMQNPRHLVRRRGQEARLRCSPMKGHSHVYWYRQLPEEGLKFMVYLQKENIIDESGMPKERFSAEFPKEGPSILRIQQVVRGDSAAYFCASSAPGQNTEAFFGQGTRLTVV.

The chain employs TRBV7-9 and TRBJ2-1; 11 bases are shared with TRBD1. V dropped 0 bases and J dropped 14; count of bases not matched to a gene: 6. The germline V gene encodes CDR1 SEHNR and CDR2 FQNEAQ (reference sequence). The CDR3 is made up of 14 amino acids. In nucleotides, the CDR3 is TGTGCCAGCAGCTTAGCTGTTCTGGGACAGGGGGAGTTCTTC. Translating gives CASSLAVLGQGEFF.

Written as DNA, the CDR3 is TGTGCCAGCAGTTACTCGGGACAAGAGACCCAGTACTTC. This gives the protein CASSYSGQETQYF. The genes are TRBV6-5 and TRBJ2-5; D is unresolved. The CDR3 spans 13 residues. CDR1 and CDR2 from the germline V gene are MNHEY and SVGAGI. V was trimmed by 0 bases and J by 2 bases, leaving 4 bases between them.

This chain joins TRBV7-6 and TRBJ2-1, with 7 bases matching TRBD2. CDR1 is SGHVS, CDR2 FNYEAQ, per germline. The ends lost 5 bases at V and 15 bases at J; junction bases unmatched: 10. The CDR3 totals 12 residues. The CDR3 sequence is CASSLPGGRRFF. For the CDR3, the DNA is TGTGCCAGCAGCCTCCCGGGAGGACGGCGGTTCTTC.

For the CDR3, the DNA is TGTGCCAGCAGCTTGCGGGGGACAGTCCCCAATGAGCAGTTCTTC. Translated, it gives CASSLRGTVPNEQFF. The rearrangement joins TRBV7-8 to TRBJ2-1; D might be TRBD1 or TRBD2, each matching 7 bases. V was trimmed by 3 bases and J by 6 bases, leaving 15 bases between them. CDR1 is SGHVS and CDR2 is FQNEAQ in the germline V gene. The CDR3 length is 15 residues.

This chain connects TRBV19 to TRBJ2-3, with 7 positions matching TRBD2. The CDR3 runs 15 residues. Per germline, CDR1 LNHDA and CDR2 SQIVND (reference sequence). J was trimmed by 3 bases and V by 4 bases; bases with no gene match: 7. The CDR3: CASSTWAGGTDTQYF. Written as DNA, the CDR3 is TGTGCCAGTAGTACTTGGGCCGGGGGGACAGATACGCAGTATTTT.

The chain uses TRBV6-6 and TRBJ1-2; no clear D. The CDR3 sequence is 14 residues long. The V end lost 7 bases, the J end lost 4 bases, and 16 bases lay between the germline ends. The germline CDR1 and CDR2 sequences are MNHNY and SVGAGI (reference sequence). This CDR3 reads CASTPLAGSYGYTF. The CDR3 DNA sequence: TGTGCCAGCACCCCCCTAGCCGGGAGCTATGGCTACACCTTC.

V usage is TRBV6-5 and J usage is TRBJ1-5; D is perhaps TRBD1 (5 bases). The CDR3 runs 13 residues. Trimming took off 10 bases at V and 4 bases at J, with 14 bases between the two ends. Germline V lookup: CDR1 MNHEY, CDR2 SVGAGI. The CDR3 protein is CAMGEVRNQPQHF. DNA for the CDR3: TGTGCCATGGGGGAGGTTCGTAATCAGCCCCAGCATTTT.

The V call is TRBV9, the J call TRBJ1-3; TRBD1 might be the D (5 bases). From germline, CDR1 is SGDLS and CDR2 YYNGEE. CDR3 size: 16 residues. V lost 1 base and J lost 4, with 15 bases in between. The CDR3 loop reads CASSVLGTSWGNTIYF. CDR3 nucleotides: TGTGCCAGCAGCGTACTTGGGACCTCTTGGGGAAACACCATATATTTT.

The J gene is TRBJ2-3, the V gene TRBV7-2; a weak D match, TRBD2 (6 bases). V lost 1 base and J 2 bases, leaving 10 bases between the germline ends. The CDR3 has 15 residues. Germline CDR1 is SGHTA and CDR2 is FQGNSA. CDR3 sequence (DNA): TGTGCCAGCAGCTTAGGGTCGGGGGTCACAGATACGCAGTATTTT. Its protein product is CASSLGSGVTDTQYF.

V and J are TRBV5-5 and TRBJ1-6, with 8 bases that match TRBD1. Per germline, CDR1 SGHKS and CDR2 YYEKEE (reference sequence). The CDR3 runs 14 residues. The V and J ends lost 4 bases and 10 bases, in that order; junction bases with no gene match: 7. The CDR3 spells CASSLEDRGSPLHF. CDR3 nucleotide sequence: TGTGCCAGCAGCCTGGAAGACAGGGGATCACCCCTCCACTTT.

V usage is TRBV2 and J usage is TRBJ1-5, with a possible D match to TRBD1 (5 bases). There are 13 residues in the CDR3. Per germline, CDR1 SNHLY and CDR2 FYNNEI. Deletions cut 5 bases from V and 9 bases from J, with 14 bases between. The CDR3, as DNA: TGTGCCAGCAGTTGGGACCCCCGAAGGCCCCAGCATTTT. Residues: CASSWDPRRPQHF.